The sequence of this T cell receptor beta chain was determined in a study of human T cells and chemical hapten exposure. The V end lost 5 bases, the J end lost 1 base, and 12 bases lay between the germline ends. This CDR3 spans 14 amino acids. Germline V gene data show CDR1 as MDHEN and CDR2 as SYDVKM. The library put unique molecular identifiers onto individual cDNA molecules. A single record per CDR3 protein comes from TCRdb applying MiXCR to the RACE reads. The repertoire holds just over 90,000 distinct CDR3 sequences, with just under 9% as singletons. Noted time point: healthy volunteer bleed at 2 weeks. The total RNA was obtained from whole blood that was not fractionated. Only a few counts were recorded for this clonotype.

Sequencing was carried out using whole blood. The receptor was derived from a female donor in good health. Some clones in this sample may be carry-over from other donors' samples. V usage is TRBV28 and J usage is TRBJ2-7; a weak D match, TRBD2 (5 bases). For the CDR3, the DNA is TGTGCCAGCAGTGAAGGGAGTGTGTCCTACGAGCAGTACTTC. It is translated as CASSEGSVSYEQYF.